This T cell receptor beta chain was identified during a study of blood T cell repertoires in COVID-19. On the study more broadly: Samples taken during acute and convalescent COVID-19 were collected in the United States, Italy and Spain.

Original processing notes: By means of reference gene primer amplification, nucleated cell counts were estimated. Measured with immunoSEQ multiplex PCR; TCRdb has only the in-frame clones, and not every one. D and trimming come from the DNA, and the V and J calls and clone size come from that table. The repertoire has under 350,000 clones, 75% to 90% of them found once; the top ten carry approximately 4.2%. V lost 2 bases and J lost 8, with 16 bases in between. CDR1 SGHRS and CDR2 YFSETQ come from the germline V gene. The CDR3 loop spans 15 amino acids. The clonotype was recovered from a man aged 35-49 years with acute or convalescent COVID-19. The genes are TRBV5-1 and TRBJ1-4, with a possible D match to TRBD1 (6 bases). Sequencing was done on a sample of peripheral blood. This CDR3 reads CASSFLQGTGEKLFF. The CDR3 DNA reads as TGCGCCAGCAGCTTTCTACAGGGTACAGGGGAAAAACTGTTTTTT. The whole variable domain, filled in from reference TRBV5-1 and TRBJ1-4, reads KAGVTQTPRYLIKTRGQQVTLSCSPISGHRSVSWYQQTPGQGLQFLFEYFSETQRNKGNFPGRFSGRQFSNSRSEMNVSTLELGDSALYLCASSFLQGTGEKLFFGSGTQLSVL.